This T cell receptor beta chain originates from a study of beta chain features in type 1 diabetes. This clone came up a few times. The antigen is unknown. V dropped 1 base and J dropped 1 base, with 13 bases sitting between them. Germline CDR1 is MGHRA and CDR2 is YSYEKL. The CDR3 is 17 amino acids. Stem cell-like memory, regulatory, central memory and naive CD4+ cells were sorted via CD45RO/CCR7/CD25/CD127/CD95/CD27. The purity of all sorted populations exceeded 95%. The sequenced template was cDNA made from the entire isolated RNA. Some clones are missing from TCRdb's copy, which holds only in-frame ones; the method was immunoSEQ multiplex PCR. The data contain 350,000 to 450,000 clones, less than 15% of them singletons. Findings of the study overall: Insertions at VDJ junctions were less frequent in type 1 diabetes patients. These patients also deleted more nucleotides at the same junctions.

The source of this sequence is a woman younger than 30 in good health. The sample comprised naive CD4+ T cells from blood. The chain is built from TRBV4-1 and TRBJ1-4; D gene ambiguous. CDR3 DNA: TGCGCCAGCAGCCAAGGACTCGCACGAGGAACTAATGAAAAACTGTTTTTT. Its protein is CASSQGLARGTNEKLFF.